What follows is one T cell receptor beta chain and its context. The ends were cut back, 7 bases at V and 10 bases at J, with 14 bases in the middle. CDR1 SNHLY and CDR2 FYNNEI come from the germline V gene. The CDR3 extends over 13 amino acids. This table comes from immunoSEQ multiplex PCR, and its TCRdb copy is limited to in-frame clones, with some not included. The profile shows 150,000 or so clones, approximately 94% of them singletons. This sample was included in a study of control samples from healthy donors and cancer patients. Sample: blood. The V call is TRBV2, the J call TRBJ1-6; the D is unclear. The sequence derives from a woman between 40 and 50 years old in good health. CDR3: CASTEMTSSPLHF. The CDR3 coding sequence is TGTGCCAGCACCGAGATGACCTCCTCACCCCTCCACTTT.